This record concerns one TCR beta chain sequence. Its antigen remains unidentified. TCR beta cDNA libraries included unique molecular identifiers. TCRdb fed the PCR reads into MiXCR, producing one record per CDR3 protein. The table has hundreds of thousands of distinct CDR3 sequences, roughly two fifths seen once. CDR1 is SGHKS, CDR2 YYEKEE, per germline (reference sequence). The V end lost 0 bases, the J end lost 5 bases, and 15 bases lay between the germline ends. The CDR3 is 15 residues long. These data come from a study of post-analysis software for immune sequencing data. Study-wide context: Relapsing-remitting, secondary progressive and progressive-relapsing multiple sclerosis were all included among the disease courses. Broader study findings: The five TRBV segments detected at higher frequency in patients than in controls included TRBV5-6, TRBV5-1 and TRBV20-1. Multiple sclerosis was associated with a significant reduction in normalized Chao1 diversity relative to controls.

This receptor was taken from a girl between 10 and 17 years old with multiple sclerosis. What was sequenced was blood. V gene TRBV5-5 combines with J gene TRBJ2-7, with a weak D call TRBD1 (6 bases). In nucleotides, the CDR3 is TGTGCCAGCAGCTTGGGACAGGCCCCCTACAACGAGCAGTACTTC. Translation: CASSLGQAPYNEQYF.